The clone carrying this TCR beta chain was observed many times. This entry is derived from a study of T-cell reconstitution after alpha-beta-depleted transplantation in children. Using unique molecular identifiers, the investigators prepared the TCRbeta library. Each CDR3 protein is one row after TCRdb ran MiXCR on the PCR reads. The sample comprises over 70,000 distinct CDR3 sequences, more than 10% of which are singletons, and roughly 14% rests with the top ten. The sample here was PBMCs from the stem cell graft donor, taken from the stem cell graft. The sequence was collected from a human donor who donated a stem cell graft to a child with inherited bone marrow failure.

The CDR3 reads CASSQAPWLLNSPLHF. The CDR3 bases are TGCGCCAGCAGCCAAGCCCCGTGGCTCCTTAATTCACCCCTCCACTTT. The V and J genes are TRBV4-3 and TRBJ1-6, with D unclear. The V end was cut by 1 base, the J end by 6 bases, with 13 bases between. This CDR3 region has 16 residues. Germline CDR1 LGHNA, CDR2 YSLEER.